This passage covers 25 T cell receptor beta chains from one sample sequenced in a study of T cell responses to AZD1222 COVID-19 vaccine. Produced via immunoSEQ multiplex PCR; TCRdb's table is partial and in-frame only. Counted here are some 130,000 clones, about 93% occurring once; the ten biggest clones make up over 7.5%. The material sequenced was peripheral blood, taken on day 0 of AZD1222 vaccination. The receptor set was obtained from an adult in good health.

In regard to this clone: The junction shows a germline mismatch at one end, possibly a read error. The V gene is TRBV18, the J gene TRBJ2-7, with 10 positions matching TRBD1. Germline assignment: CDR1 KGHSH and CDR2 LQKENI. The CDR3 has 13 amino acids. The CDR3 here is CASSPPTAGQGVF. In nucleotides, the CDR3 is TGTGCCAGCTCACCACCTACCGCCGGACAGGGGGTATTC.

The table lists this clone with a count of one. The chain recombines TRBV5-1 with TRBJ2-2; D ambiguous. The germline CDR1 and CDR2 sequences are SGHRS and YFSETQ. With 4 bases removed from V and 0 bases from J, the gap between germline ends came to 7 bases. The CDR3 loop spans 14 amino acids. The DNA of the CDR3 is TGCGCCAGCAGCCGGCAGGCGAACACCGGGGAGCTGTTTTTT. Translation: CASSRQANTGELFF.

The chain has TRBV6-5 and TRBJ1-6, with D uncertain. The length of the CDR3 is 12 residues. V lost 6 bases and J lost 11, with 11 bases in between. Germline lookup yields CDR1 MNHEY and CDR2 SVGAGI. This CDR3 is CASRNTGAPLHF. CDR3 nucleotide sequence: TGTGCCAGCAGAAATACTGGGGCACCCCTCCACTTT.

The rearrangement links TRBV11-2 to TRBJ1-1; tentatively, D is TRBD1 (5 bases). Trimming took 7 bases from V and 6 from J, leaving 9 bases between them. From germline, CDR1 is SGHAT and CDR2 FQNNGV. The CDR3 contains 11 residues. The chain's CDR3 is CASTQGAEAFF. Written as DNA, the CDR3 is TGTGCCAGCACCCAGGGAGCTGAAGCTTTCTTT.

The chain combines TRBV6-5 with TRBJ2-3, with D perhaps matching TRBD1 or TRBD2 (6 bases each). The CDR3 length is 14 residues. The germline V gene encodes CDR1 MNHEY and CDR2 SVGAGI. The ends were cut back, 7 bases at V and 2 bases at J, with 13 bases in the middle. The chain's CDR3 is CASKGGSDTDTQYF. The CDR3, as DNA: TGTGCCAGCAAAGGGGGGTCCGACACAGATACGCAGTATTTT.

V is TRBV18 and J is TRBJ1-2; possible D gene TRBD1, 5 bases. This CDR3 has 13 amino acids. V lost 6 bases and J 8 bases, leaving 16 bases between the germline ends. The germline gives CDR1 KGHSH, CDR2 LQKENI. CDR3 DNA: TGTGCCAGCTCCTTTGGGACCCCGGAGGGCTACACCTTC. Translation: CASSFGTPEGYTF.

This clone was recorded once. The V and J genes are TRBV6-5 and TRBJ1-2; 9 bases fit TRBD1. This CDR3 region has 14 residues. Germline trimming cut 6 bases from V and 8 bases from J; bases unmatched to any gene: 10. The germline gives CDR1 MNHEY, CDR2 SVGAGI. The CDR3 protein is CASRLQGAQFGYTF. The DNA of the CDR3 is TGTGCCAGCAGACTACAGGGGGCGCAGTTCGGCTACACCTTC.

The CDR3 nucleotides are TGTGCCAGCTCACCACCGAACAGGGGGGCCACTGAAGCTTTCTTT. Encoded protein: CASSPPNRGATEAFF. This chain connects TRBV18 to TRBJ1-1; 8 nucleotides align to TRBD1. This CDR3 comprises 15 residues. Germline CDR1 is KGHSH and CDR2 is LQKENI. V lost 0 bases, J lost 4 bases, and 4 bases stayed unmatched.

Written as DNA, the CDR3 is TGTGCCAGCAGCGTTAAGGGTTTAGGCTCCTACGAGCAGTACTTC. Amino acid sequence: CASSVKGLGSYEQYF. J is TRBJ2-7 and V is TRBV9; no firm D call. CDR1 SGDLS and CDR2 YYNGEE come from the germline V gene. The CDR3 has 15 residues. The V and J ends lost 2 bases and 0 bases respectively, with 12 bases between them.

The chain joins TRBV12-3 or TRBV12-4 to TRBJ1-1, with TRBD1 as a possible D gene (5 bases). The V end lost 10 bases, the J end lost 11 bases, and 20 bases lay between the germline ends. The CDR3 has 12 residues. CDR3 protein: CATITQRGGAFF. In nucleotides, the CDR3 is TGTGCCACCATCACCCAGAGGGGAGGGGCTTTCTTT.

The CDR3, as DNA: TGTGCCATCAGTGACGGCGGGGGGCAGGGAAAGCGTGCAGCTTTCTTT. Protein product: CAISDGGGQGKRAAFF. V usage is TRBV10-3 and J usage is TRBJ1-1; D perhaps matches TRBD1 (6 bases). The CDR3 runs 16 residues. From germline, CDR1 is ENHRY and CDR2 SYGVKD. The V gene lost 3 bases and the J gene lost 10 bases, with 24 bases spanning the gap.

This clone was detected once. This chain uses TRBV14 with TRBJ1-2, with a weak D call TRBD1 (5 bases). V was trimmed by 3 bases and J by 3 bases, leaving 20 bases between them. CDR1 is SGHDN, CDR2 FVKESK, per germline. The CDR3 spans 17 residues. The CDR3 is CASSQRTGTPIDYGYTF. CDR3 DNA: TGTGCCAGCAGCCAGCGCACCGGGACCCCGATTGACTATGGCTACACCTTC.

The rearrangement joins TRBV9 to TRBJ1-3; tentative D call: TRBD1 (5 bases). The CDR3 is 15 residues long. Deletions cut 6 bases from V and 5 bases from J, with 18 bases between. From germline, CDR1 is SGDLS and CDR2 YYNGEE. The CDR3 nucleotides are TGTGCCAGCACGCCGGGGGAGGGCTGGAGAAACACCATATATTTT. It encodes CASTPGEGWRNTIYF.

The chain joins TRBV6-5 to TRBJ1-1; D gene ambiguous. Germline assignment: CDR1 MNHEY and CDR2 SVGAGI. The CDR3 totals 13 residues. V was clipped by 7 bases and J by 13 bases, with 22 bases between them. The DNA for the CDR3 is TGTGCCAGCACCCTGGACCAGGACTTAAACCTTTTCTTT. Amino acids: CASTLDQDLNLFF.

This clone was counted once. The chain carries TRBV7-9 and TRBJ1-1; weak D call: TRBD1 (5 bases). The CDR3 extends over 12 amino acids. V dropped 5 bases and J dropped 7 bases, with 11 bases sitting between them. Germline values: CDR1 SEHNR, CDR2 FQNEAQ (reference sequence). The CDR3 loop reads CASSPRQYEAFF. The CDR3 bases are TGTGCCAGCAGCCCCCGACAGTATGAAGCTTTCTTT.

The V call is TRBV28, the J call TRBJ1-2, with 8 bases lining up with TRBD1. Germline values: CDR1 MDHEN, CDR2 SYDVKM. The CDR3 spans 14 residues. The junction had 3 bases not matched to a gene; V was cut back by 2 bases and J by 4 bases. The CDR3 spells CASSLGQGVYGYTF. CDR3 sequence (DNA): TGTGCCAGCAGTTTAGGACAGGGTGTCTATGGCTACACCTTC.

CDR3 in amino acids: CASSQEFDRVGYTF. CDR3 coding DNA: TGCGCCAGCAGCCAAGAGTTCGACAGGGTGGGCTACACCTTC. The chain is built from TRBV4-3 and TRBJ1-2; 7 bases match TRBD1. The junction had 6 bases not matched to a gene; V was cut back by 0 bases and J by 8 bases. Per the germline V gene, CDR1 is LGHNA and CDR2 is YSLEER. The CDR3 consists of 14 residues.

This chain joins TRBV7-9 and TRBJ1-4; tentatively, D is TRBD1 (6 bases). Looked up from germline, CDR1 is SEHNR and CDR2 is FQNEAQ (reference sequence). The CDR3 totals 15 residues. V was pared by 2 bases and J by 8 bases, with 15 bases between. DNA of the CDR3: TGTGCCAGCAGCTTATCAGGGGCCCTCCGGGAAAAACTGTTTTTT. It encodes CASSLSGALREKLFF.

The table lists this clone with a count of one. The chain is built from TRBV5-5 and TRBJ1-1, with D perhaps matching TRBD1 (6 bases). Germline V gives CDR1 SGHKS, CDR2 YYEKEE (reference sequence). CDR3 length: 13 residues. Between the trimmed V and J ends, which lost 10 bases and 1 base, there was a span of 14 bases. The CDR3 DNA reads as TGTGCCGGGGGGGCCCGGCGGAACACTGAAGCTTTCTTT. It translates to CAGGARRNTEAFF.

The chain combines TRBV7-2 with TRBJ2-1; 7 bases line up with TRBD2. The germline gives CDR1 SGHTA, CDR2 FQGNSA. The V segment lost 6 bases and the J segment 6 bases; nucleotides outside the gene matches: 8. The CDR3 has 14 residues. In DNA form, the CDR3 reads TGTGCCAGCAGTCGGGGGGTAGGGGTCAATGAGCAGTTCTTC. Translation: CASSRGVGVNEQFF.

This chain joins TRBV28 and TRBJ2-1; D tentatively reads TRBD1 or TRBD2 (6 bases each). The V end lost 5 bases, the J end lost 3 bases, and 14 bases lay between the germline ends. Germline V gives CDR1 MDHEN, CDR2 SYDVKM. There are 15 residues in the CDR3. CDR3 nucleotides: TGTGCCAGCAGTCCGGAGGGGGGAAGCTACAATGAGCAGTTCTTC. Protein sequence: CASSPEGGSYNEQFF.

The J gene is TRBJ1-5, the V gene TRBV20-1, with TRBD1 matching 7 bases. This CDR3 region has 14 residues. Per germline, CDR1 DFQATT and CDR2 SNEGSKA (reference sequence). Losses at the gene ends were 3 bases for V and 4 bases for J; bases not matched to a gene: 6. The CDR3: CSASVPGQNQPQHF. The CDR3 nucleotides read TGCAGTGCTAGTGTCCCGGGACAGAATCAGCCCCAGCATTTT.

The V call is TRBV10-3, the J call TRBJ1-5; possible D gene TRBD1, 5 bases. This CDR3 contains 13 residues. CDR1 and CDR2 from the germline V gene are ENHRY and SYGVKD. Trimming cost V 6 bases and J 5 bases, with 11 bases left between them. CDR3 amino acids: CAISRVGDQPQHF. In DNA, the CDR3 is TGTGCCATCAGCAGGGTAGGGGATCAGCCCCAGCATTTT.

This rearrangement joins TRBV3-1 (or the pseudogene TRBV3-2) to TRBJ2-1; D unresolved. Germline V gene lookup returns CDR1 LGHDT and CDR2 YNNKEL (reference sequence). The CDR3 consists of 17 residues. The V end was cut by 1 base, the J end by 0 bases, with 13 bases between. CDR3 amino acids: CASSQGSWVDSYNEQFF. The DNA of the CDR3 is TGTGCCAGCAGCCAAGGGTCTTGGGTTGACTCCTACAATGAGCAGTTCTTC.

The CDR3, as DNA: TGTGCCACCATACGAGACAGGGGGCTGCCTTACTTC. This translates into CATIRDRGLPYF. The chain has TRBV28 and TRBJ2-7, with 10 bases matching TRBD1. Germline V CDR1 and CDR2: MDHEN, SYDVKM. The CDR3 is 12 amino acids. V dropped 10 bases and J dropped 13; count of bases not matched to a gene: 13.